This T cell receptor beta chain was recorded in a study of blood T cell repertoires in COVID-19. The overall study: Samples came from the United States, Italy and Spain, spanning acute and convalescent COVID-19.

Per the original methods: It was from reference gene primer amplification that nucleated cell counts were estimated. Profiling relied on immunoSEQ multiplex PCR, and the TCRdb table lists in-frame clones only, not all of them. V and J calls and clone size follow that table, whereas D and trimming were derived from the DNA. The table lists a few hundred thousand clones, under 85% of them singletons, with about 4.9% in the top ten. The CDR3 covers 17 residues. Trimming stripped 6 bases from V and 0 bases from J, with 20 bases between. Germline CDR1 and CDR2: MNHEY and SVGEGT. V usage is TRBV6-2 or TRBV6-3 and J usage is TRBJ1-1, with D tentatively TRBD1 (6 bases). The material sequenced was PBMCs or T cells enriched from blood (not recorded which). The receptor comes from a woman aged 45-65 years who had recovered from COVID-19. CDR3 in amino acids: CASSSTPGHPLNTEAFF. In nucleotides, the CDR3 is TGTGCCAGCAGCTCCACCCCGGGACATCCGCTGAACACTGAAGCTTTCTTT.